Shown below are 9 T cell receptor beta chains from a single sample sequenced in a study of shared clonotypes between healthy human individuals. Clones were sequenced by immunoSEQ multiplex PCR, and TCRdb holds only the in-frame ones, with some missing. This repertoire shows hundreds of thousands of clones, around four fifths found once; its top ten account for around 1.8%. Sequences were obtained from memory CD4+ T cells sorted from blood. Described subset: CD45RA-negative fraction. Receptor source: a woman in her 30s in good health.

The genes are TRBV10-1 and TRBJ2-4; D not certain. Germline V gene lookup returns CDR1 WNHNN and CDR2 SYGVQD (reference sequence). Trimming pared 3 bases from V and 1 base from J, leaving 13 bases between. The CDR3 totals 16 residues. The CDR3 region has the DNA TGCGCCAGCAGTGACTCCGATTTGGGCGCCAAAAACATTCAGTACTTC. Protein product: CASSDSDLGAKNIQYF.

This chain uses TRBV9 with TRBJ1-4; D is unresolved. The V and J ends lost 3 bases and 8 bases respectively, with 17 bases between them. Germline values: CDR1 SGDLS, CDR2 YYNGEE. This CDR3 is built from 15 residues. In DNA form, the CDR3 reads TGTGCCAGCAGCGCGGCAGTCGGGTTCGGAGAAAAACTGTTTTTT. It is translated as CASSAAVGFGEKLFF.

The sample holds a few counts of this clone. As DNA, the CDR3 is TGCGCCAGCAGCTCGCAGGGGGACACCATATATTTT. Encoded protein: CASSSQGDTIYF. The chain uses TRBV5-1 and TRBJ1-3; TRBD1 agrees at 7 bases. CDR1 SGHRS and CDR2 YFSETQ come from the germline V gene. CDR3 length: 12 residues. Unmatched junction bases numbered 2, after V lost 3 bases and J lost 8 bases.

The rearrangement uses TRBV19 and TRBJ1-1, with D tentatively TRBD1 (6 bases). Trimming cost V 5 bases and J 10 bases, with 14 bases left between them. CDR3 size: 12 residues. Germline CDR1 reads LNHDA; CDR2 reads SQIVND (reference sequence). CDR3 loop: CASSLTGAGAFF. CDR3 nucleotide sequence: TGTGCCAGTAGTTTGACAGGAGCAGGAGCTTTCTTT. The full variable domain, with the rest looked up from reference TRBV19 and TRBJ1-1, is DGGITQSPKYLFRKEGQNVTLSCEQNLNHDAMYWYRQDPGQGLRLIYYSQIVNDFQKGDIAEGYSVSREKKESFPLTVTSAQKNPTAFYLCASSLTGAGAFFGQGTRLTVV.

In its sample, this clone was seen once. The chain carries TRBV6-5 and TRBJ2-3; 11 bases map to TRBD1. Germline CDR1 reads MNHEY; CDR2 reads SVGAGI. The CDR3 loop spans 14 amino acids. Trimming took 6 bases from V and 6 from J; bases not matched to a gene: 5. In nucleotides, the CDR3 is TGTGCCAGCAGCCCGGACAGGGGGCCTGATACGCAGTATTTT. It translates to CASSPDRGPDTQYF.

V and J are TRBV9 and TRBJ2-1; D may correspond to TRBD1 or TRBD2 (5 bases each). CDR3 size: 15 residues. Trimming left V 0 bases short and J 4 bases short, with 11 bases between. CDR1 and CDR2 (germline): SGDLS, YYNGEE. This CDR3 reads CASSVGGNGYNEQFF. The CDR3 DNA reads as TGTGCCAGCAGCGTAGGGGGGAATGGGTACAATGAGCAGTTCTTC.

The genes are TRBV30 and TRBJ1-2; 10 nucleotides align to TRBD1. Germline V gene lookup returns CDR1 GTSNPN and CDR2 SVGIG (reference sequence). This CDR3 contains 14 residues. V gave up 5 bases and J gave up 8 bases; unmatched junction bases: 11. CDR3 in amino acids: CAWSYPGTGVGYTF. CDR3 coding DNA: TGTGCCTGGTCGTACCCCGGGACAGGGGTGGGCTACACCTTC.

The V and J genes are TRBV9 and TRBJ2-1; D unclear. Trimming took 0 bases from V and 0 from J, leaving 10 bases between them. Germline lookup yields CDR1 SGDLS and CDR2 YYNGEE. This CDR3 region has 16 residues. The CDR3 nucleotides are TGTGCCAGCAGCGTAGGGGTAGCACCCTCCTACAATGAGCAGTTCTTC. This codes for CASSVGVAPSYNEQFF.

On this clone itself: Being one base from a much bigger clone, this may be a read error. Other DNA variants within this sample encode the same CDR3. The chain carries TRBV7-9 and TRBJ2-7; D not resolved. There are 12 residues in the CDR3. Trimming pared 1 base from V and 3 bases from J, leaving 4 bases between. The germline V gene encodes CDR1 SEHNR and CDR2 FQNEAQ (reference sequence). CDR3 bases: TGTGCCAGCAGCTTAGGGGACTACGAGCAGTACTTC. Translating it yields CASSLGDYEQYF. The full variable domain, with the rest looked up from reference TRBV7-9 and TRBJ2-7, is DTGVSQNPRHKITKRGQNVTFRCDPISEHNRLYWYRQTLGQGPEFLTYFQNEAQLEKSRLLSDRFSAERPKGSFSTLEIQRTEQGDSAMYLCASSLGDYEQYFGPGTRLTVT.